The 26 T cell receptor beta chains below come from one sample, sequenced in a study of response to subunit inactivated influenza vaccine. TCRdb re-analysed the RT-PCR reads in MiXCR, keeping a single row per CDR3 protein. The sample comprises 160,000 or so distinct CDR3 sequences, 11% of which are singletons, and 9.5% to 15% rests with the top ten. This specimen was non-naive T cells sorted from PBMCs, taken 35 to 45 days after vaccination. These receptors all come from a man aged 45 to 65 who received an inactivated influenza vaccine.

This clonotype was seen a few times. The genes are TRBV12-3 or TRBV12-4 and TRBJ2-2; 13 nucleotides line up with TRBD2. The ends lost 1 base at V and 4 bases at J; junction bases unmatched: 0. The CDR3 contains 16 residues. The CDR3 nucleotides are TGTGCCAGCAGTTTAGGGACTAGCGGGAGCACCGGGGAGCTGTTTTTT. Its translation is CASSLGTSGSTGELFF.

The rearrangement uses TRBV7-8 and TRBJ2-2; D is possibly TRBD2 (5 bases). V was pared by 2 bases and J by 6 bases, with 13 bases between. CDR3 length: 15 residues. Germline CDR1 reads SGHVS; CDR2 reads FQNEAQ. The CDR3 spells CASSLYGTGSGELFF. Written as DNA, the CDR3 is TGTGCCAGCAGCTTATATGGTACGGGGTCCGGGGAGCTGTTTTTT.

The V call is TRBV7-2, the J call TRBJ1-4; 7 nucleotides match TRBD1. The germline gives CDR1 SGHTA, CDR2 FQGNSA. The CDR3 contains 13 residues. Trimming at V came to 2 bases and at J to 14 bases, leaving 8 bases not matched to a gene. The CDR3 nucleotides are TGTGCCAGCAGCTTATCCCCAGACAGGGTTCTGTTTTTT. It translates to CASSLSPDRVLFF.

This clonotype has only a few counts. CDR3: CASTGQGEEQYF. The CDR3 DNA sequence: TGTGCCAGCACGGGACAGGGTGAAGAGCAGTACTTC. V is TRBV6-5 and J is TRBJ2-7; TRBD1 agrees at 9 bases. V lost 7 bases, J lost 7 bases, and 5 bases stayed unmatched. The CDR3 is 12 amino acids. Per the germline V gene, CDR1 is MNHEY and CDR2 is SVGAGI.

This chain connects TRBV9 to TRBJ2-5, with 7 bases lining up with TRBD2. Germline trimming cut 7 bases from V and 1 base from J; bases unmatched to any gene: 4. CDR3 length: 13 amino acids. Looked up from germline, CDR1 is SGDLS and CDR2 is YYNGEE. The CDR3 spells CASCRGVQETQYF. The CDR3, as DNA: TGTGCCAGCTGTCGGGGGGTCCAAGAGACCCAGTACTTC. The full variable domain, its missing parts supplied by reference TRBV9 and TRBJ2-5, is DSGVTQTPKHLITATGQRVTLRCSPRSGDLSVYWYQQSLDQGLQFLIQYYNGEERAKGNILERFSAQQFPDLHSELNLSSLELGDSALYFCASCRGVQETQYFGPGTRLLVL.

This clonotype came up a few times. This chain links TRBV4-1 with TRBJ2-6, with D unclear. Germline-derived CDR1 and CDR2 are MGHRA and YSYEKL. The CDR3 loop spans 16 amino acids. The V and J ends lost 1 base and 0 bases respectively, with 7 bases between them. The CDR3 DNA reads TGCGCCAGCAGCCAAGTCAGGAGCTCTGGGGCCAACGTCCTGACTTTC. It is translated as CASSQVRSSGANVLTF.

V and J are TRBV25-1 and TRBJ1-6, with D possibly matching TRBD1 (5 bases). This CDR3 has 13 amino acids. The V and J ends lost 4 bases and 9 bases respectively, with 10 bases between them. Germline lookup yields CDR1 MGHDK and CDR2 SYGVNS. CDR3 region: CASSVARGSPLHF. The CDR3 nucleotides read TGTGCCAGCAGTGTGGCAAGGGGTTCACCCCTCCACTTT.

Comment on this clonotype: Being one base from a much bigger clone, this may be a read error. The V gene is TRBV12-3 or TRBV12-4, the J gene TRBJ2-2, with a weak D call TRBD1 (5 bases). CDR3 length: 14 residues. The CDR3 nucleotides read TGTGTCAGCAGTGAACAGGAAGTGTCCGGGGAGCTGTTTTTT. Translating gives CVSSEQEVSGELFF.

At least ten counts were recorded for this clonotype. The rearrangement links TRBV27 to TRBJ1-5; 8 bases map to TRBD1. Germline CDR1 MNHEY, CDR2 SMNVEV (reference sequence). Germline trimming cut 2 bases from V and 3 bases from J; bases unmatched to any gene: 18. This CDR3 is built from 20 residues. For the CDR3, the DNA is TGTGCCAGCAGTTTAAGATTCTTAGCCACAGGGGGATTCACCAATCAGCCCCAGCATTTT. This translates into CASSLRFLATGGFTNQPQHF.

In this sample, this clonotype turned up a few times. DNA of the CDR3: TGTGCCAGCAGCGTTAGCGGGAGGGCCTATTTTACAGATACGCAGTATTTT. Encoded protein: CASSVSGRAYFTDTQYF. The rearrangement uses TRBV9 and TRBJ2-3; TRBD2 matches at 11 bases. The CDR3 is made up of 17 amino acids. V was pared by 2 bases and J by 3 bases, with 8 bases of the junction left unmatched. Germline-derived CDR1 and CDR2 are SGDLS and YYNGEE.

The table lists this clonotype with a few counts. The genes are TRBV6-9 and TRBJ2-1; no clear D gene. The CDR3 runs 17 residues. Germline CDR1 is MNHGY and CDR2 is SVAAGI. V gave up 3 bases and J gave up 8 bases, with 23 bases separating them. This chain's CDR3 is CASSYRYPGLRNDEQFF. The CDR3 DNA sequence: TGTGCCAGCAGTTACCGTTATCCAGGATTAAGGAACGATGAGCAGTTCTTC.

CDR3: CASSLAPGGGETQYF. CDR3 sequence (DNA): TGTGCCAGCAGCTTAGCCCCAGGGGGGGGAGAGACCCAGTACTTC. V gene TRBV11-2 combines with J gene TRBJ2-5; perhaps D is TRBD1 or TRBD2 (7 bases each). Germline CDR1 reads SGHAT; CDR2 reads FQNNGV. The CDR3 covers 15 residues. V dropped 1 base and J dropped 4 bases, with 13 bases sitting between them.

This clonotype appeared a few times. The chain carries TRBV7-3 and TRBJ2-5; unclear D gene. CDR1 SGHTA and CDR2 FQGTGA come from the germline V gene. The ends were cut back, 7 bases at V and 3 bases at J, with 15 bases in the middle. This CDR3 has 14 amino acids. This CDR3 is CASTATQDEETQYF. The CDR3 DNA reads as TGTGCCAGCACGGCTACCCAAGATGAAGAGACCCAGTACTTC.

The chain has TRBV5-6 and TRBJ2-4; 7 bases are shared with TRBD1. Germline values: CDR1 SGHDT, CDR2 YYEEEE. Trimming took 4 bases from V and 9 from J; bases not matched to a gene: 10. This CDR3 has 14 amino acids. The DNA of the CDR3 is TGTGCCAGCAGCACCGGGACAGCATTGGGCATTCAGTACTTC. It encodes CASSTGTALGIQYF.

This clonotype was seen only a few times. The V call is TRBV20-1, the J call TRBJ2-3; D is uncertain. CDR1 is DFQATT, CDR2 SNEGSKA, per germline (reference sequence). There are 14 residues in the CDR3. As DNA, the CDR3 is TGCAGCACATTAACATTGAGAGGTGAAGATACGCAGTATTTT. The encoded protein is CSTLTLRGEDTQYF.

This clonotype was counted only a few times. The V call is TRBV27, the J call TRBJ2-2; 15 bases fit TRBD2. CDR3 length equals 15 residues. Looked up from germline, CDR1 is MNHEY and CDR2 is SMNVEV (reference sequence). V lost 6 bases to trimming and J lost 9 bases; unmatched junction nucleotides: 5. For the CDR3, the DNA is TGTGCCAGCAGAGGGACTAGCGGGGGGCCCAGGGAGCTGTTTTTT. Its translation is CASRGTSGGPRELFF.

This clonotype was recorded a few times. This chain's CDR3 is CASSLALGRQETQYF. As DNA, the CDR3 is TGTGCCAGCAGCTTAGCGCTGGGACGCCAAGAGACCCAGTACTTC. The V call is TRBV7-7, the J call TRBJ2-5; the D gene could be TRBD1 or TRBD2 (5 bases each). In germline, CDR1 is SSHAT, CDR2 FNYEAQ (reference sequence). CDR3 size: 15 residues. The V gene lost 0 bases and the J gene lost 1 base, with 9 bases spanning the gap.

The CDR3 here is CASSLAFTGADTQYF. CDR3 bases: TGTGCCAGCAGCTTAGCCTTCACAGGGGCAGATACGCAGTATTTT. This chain connects TRBV11-1 to TRBJ2-3, with 7 bases fitting TRBD1. This CDR3 is 15 amino acids long. CDR1 and CDR2 (germline): SGHAT, FQDESV (reference sequence). After removal of 0 bases from V and 4 bases from J, the junction contained 4 bases not matched to a gene.

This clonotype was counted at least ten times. CDR3 protein: CASSPLGGSPEAFF. CDR3 nucleotide sequence: TGTGCCAGCAGTCCCCTTGGGGGGAGCCCTGAAGCTTTCTTT. The chain combines TRBV28 with TRBJ1-1; tentatively, D is TRBD1 (5 bases). Germline CDR1 is MDHEN and CDR2 is SYDVKM. The CDR3 runs 14 residues. Trimming removed 5 bases at V and 6 bases at J, with 16 bases between.

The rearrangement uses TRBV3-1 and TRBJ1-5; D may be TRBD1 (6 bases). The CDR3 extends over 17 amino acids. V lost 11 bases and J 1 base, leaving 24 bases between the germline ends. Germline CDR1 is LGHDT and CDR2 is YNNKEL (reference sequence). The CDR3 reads CAFSSPTGWGSNQPQHF. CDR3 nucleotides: TGTGCCTTCAGTTCGCCTACAGGGTGGGGAAGCAATCAGCCCCAGCATTTT. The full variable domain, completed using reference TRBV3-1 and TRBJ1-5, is DTAVSQTPKYLVTQMGNDKSIKCEQNLGHDTMYWYKQDSKKFLKIMFSYNNKELIINETVPNRFSPKSPDKAHLNLHINSLELGDSAVYFCAFSSPTGWGSNQPQHFGDGTRLSIL.

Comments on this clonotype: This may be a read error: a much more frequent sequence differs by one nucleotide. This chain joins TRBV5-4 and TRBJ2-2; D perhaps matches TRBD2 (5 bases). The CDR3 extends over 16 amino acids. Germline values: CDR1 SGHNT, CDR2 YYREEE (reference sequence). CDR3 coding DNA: TGTACCAGCAGCTCAAGAGGGTCAAAGAACACCGGGGAGCTGTTTTTT. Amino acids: CTSSSRGSKNTGELFF. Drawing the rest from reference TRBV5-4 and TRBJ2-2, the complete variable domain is ETGVTQSPTHLIKTRGQQVTLRCSSQSGHNTVSWYQQALGQGPQFIFQYYREEENGRGNFPPRFSGLQFPNYSSELNVNALELDDSALYLCTSSSRGSKNTGELFFGEGSRLTVL.

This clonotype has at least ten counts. The CDR3 region is CASSSRQGQETQYF. In nucleotides, the CDR3 is TGTGCCAGCAGCAGTCGACAGGGCCAAGAGACCCAGTACTTC. The chain is built from TRBV27 and TRBJ2-5; TRBD1 agrees at 7 bases. Trimming cost V 6 bases and J 1 base; bases outside gene matches: 5. Per germline, CDR1 MNHEY and CDR2 SMNVEV (reference sequence). The CDR3 consists of 14 residues.

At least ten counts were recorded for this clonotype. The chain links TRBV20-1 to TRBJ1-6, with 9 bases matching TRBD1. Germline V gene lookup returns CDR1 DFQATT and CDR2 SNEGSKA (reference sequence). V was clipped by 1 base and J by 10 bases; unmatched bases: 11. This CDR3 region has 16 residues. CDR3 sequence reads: CSARASRDRENSPLHF. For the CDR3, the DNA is TGCAGTGCTAGAGCTTCTAGGGACAGGGAGAACTCACCCCTCCACTTT.

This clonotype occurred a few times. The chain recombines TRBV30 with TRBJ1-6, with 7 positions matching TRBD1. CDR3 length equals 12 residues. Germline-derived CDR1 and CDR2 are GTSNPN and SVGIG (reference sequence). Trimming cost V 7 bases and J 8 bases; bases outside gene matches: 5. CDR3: CASDREDSPLHF. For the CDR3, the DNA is TGTGCCTCCGACAGGGAGGATTCACCCCTCCACTTT.

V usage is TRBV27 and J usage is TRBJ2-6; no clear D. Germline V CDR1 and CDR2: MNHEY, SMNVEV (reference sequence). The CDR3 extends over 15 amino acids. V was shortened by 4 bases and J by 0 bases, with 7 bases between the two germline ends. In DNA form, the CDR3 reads TGTGCCAGCAGTTACAGATCCTCTGGGGCCAACGTCCTGACTTTC. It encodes CASSYRSSGANVLTF.

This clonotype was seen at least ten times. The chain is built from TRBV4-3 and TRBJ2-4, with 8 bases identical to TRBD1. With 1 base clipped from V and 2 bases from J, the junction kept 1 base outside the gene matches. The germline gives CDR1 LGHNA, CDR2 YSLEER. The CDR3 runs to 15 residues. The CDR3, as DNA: TGCGCCAGCAGCCAAGGACAGGGGCCCAAAAACATTCAGTACTTC. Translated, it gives CASSQGQGPKNIQYF.